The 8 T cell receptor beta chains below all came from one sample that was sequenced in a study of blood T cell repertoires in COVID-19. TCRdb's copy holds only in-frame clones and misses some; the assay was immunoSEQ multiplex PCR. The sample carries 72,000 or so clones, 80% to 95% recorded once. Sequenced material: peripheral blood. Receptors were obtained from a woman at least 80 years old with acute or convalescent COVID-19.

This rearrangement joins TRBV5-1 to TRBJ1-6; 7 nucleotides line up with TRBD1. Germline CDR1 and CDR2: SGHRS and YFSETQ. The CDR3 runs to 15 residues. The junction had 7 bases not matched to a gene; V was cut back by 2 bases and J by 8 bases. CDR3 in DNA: TGCGCCAGCAGCTTAGCCGGGACAGCCTATTCACCCCTCCACTTT. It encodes CASSLAGTAYSPLHF.

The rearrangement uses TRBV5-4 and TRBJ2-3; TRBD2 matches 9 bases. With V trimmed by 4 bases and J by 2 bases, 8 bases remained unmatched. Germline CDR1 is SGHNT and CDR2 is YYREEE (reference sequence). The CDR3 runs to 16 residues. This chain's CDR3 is CASSPGAGGNTDTQYF. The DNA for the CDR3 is TGTGCCAGCAGCCCCGGGGCGGGAGGGAACACAGATACGCAGTATTTT. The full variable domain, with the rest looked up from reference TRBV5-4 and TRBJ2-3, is ETGVTQSPTHLIKTRGQQVTLRCSSQSGHNTVSWYQQALGQGPQFIFQYYREEENGRGNFPPRFSGLQFPNYSSELNVNALELDDSALYLCASSPGAGGNTDTQYFGPGTRLTVL.

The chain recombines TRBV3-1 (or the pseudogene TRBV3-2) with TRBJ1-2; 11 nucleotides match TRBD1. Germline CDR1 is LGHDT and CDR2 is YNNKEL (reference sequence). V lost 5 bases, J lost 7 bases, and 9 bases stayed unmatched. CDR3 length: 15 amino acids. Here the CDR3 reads CASSFRTGGGGGYTF. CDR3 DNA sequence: TGTGCCAGCAGCTTTCGGACAGGGGGCGGTGGTGGCTACACCTTC.

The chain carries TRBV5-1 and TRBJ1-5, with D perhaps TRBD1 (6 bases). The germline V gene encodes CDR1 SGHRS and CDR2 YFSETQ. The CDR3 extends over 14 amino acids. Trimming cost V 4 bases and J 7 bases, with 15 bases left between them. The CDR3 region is CASSPRGGLQPQHF. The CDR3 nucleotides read TGCGCCAGCAGCCCCCGGGGGGGCTTACAGCCCCAGCATTTT. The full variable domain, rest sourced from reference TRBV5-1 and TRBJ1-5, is KAGVTQTPRYLIKTRGQQVTLSCSPISGHRSVSWYQQTPGQGLQFLFEYFSETQRNKGNFPGRFSGRQFSNSRSEMNVSTLELGDSALYLCASSPRGGLQPQHFGDGTRLSIL.

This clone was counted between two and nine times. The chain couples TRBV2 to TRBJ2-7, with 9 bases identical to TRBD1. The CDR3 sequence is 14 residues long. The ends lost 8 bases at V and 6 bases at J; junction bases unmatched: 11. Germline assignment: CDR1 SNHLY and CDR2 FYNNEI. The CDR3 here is CASRWGQGKSEQYF. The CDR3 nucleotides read TGTGCCAGCCGTTGGGGACAGGGCAAGTCCGAGCAGTACTTC. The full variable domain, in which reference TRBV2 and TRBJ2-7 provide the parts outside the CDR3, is EPEVTQTPSHQVTQMGQEVILRCVPISNHLYFYWYRQILGQKVEFLVSFYNNEISEKSEIFDDQFSVERPDGSNFTLKIRSTKLEDSAMYFCASRWGQGKSEQYFGPGTRLTVT.

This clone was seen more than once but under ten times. DNA of the CDR3: TGTGCCAGCAGCGTCAACCCGGGACAGGGGGCGCATGCCACTCCTAACTATGGCTACACCTTC. Its protein product is CASSVNPGQGAHATPNYGYTF. The genes are TRBV9 and TRBJ1-2; 12 nucleotides align to TRBD1. The CDR3 loop spans 21 amino acids. The germline gives CDR1 SGDLS, CDR2 YYNGEE. The ends lost 2 bases at V and 0 bases at J; junction bases unmatched: 17.

The CDR3: CASSRGGRATGANVLTF. For the CDR3, the DNA is TGTGCCAGCAGTAGGGGCGGGAGGGCCACCGGGGCCAACGTCCTGACTTTC. The chain links TRBV28 to TRBJ2-6; 9 nucleotides align to TRBD2. This CDR3 is built from 17 residues. Trimming cost V 5 bases and J 4 bases; bases outside gene matches: 9. In germline, CDR1 is MDHEN, CDR2 SYDVKM.

CDR3 in amino acids: CASSPGQGVDSPLHF. The DNA of the CDR3 is TGTGCCAGCTCACCCGGACAGGGCGTGGATTCACCCCTCCACTTT. The rearrangement uses TRBV18 and TRBJ1-6; 8 bases align to TRBD1. Germline V gene data show CDR1 as KGHSH and CDR2 as LQKENI. There are 15 residues in the CDR3. The junction had 6 bases not matched to a gene; V was cut back by 3 bases and J by 8 bases.